This section outlines one T cell receptor beta chain sequence together with its context. This CDR3 has 14 residues. Germline V CDR1 and CDR2: LNHDA, SQIVND (reference sequence). Trimming took off 5 bases at V and 1 base at J, with 11 bases between the two ends. The sample originates from a study of blood T cell repertoires in COVID-19. For the study at large: Spain, Italy and the United States supplied samples that represented acute and convalescent COVID-19.

The data were produced by immunoSEQ multiplex PCR, yet TCRdb's version contains in-frame clones alone and is incomplete. The sample shows some 170,000 clones, approximately 80% of them seen only once. The sequence was collected from a woman of 80 years or more with active or convalescent COVID-19. The rearrangement joins TRBV19 to TRBJ1-1; TRBD1 is a possible D gene (5 bases). The specimen was peripheral blood. DNA of the CDR3: TGTGCCAGTAGTCCGGACACAGGGAACACTGAAGCTTTCTTT. Its protein is CASSPDTGNTEAFF.